These 8 T cell receptor beta chains were all obtained from the same sample, sequenced in a study of blood T cell repertoires in COVID-19 (TCRdb year 2020). The library was produced with the immunoSEQ multiplex PCR assay. The source is immuneACCESS, and TCRdb retained only in-frame sequences with V and J called. Part of the clones is not carried over; for the studies checked, unresolved V genes explain less than half of this, and the remainder is unexplained. The table for this sample lists fewer than 180,000 clones; 87% of them were counted only once. The ten biggest clones cover 3.5% to 5% of the sample. Sequencing input: peripheral blood. The receptors derive from a woman aged 55-75 years with active or convalescent COVID-19.

This clone appeared a few times. The CDR3 loop reads CASSLGSGRYQETQYF. The DNA of the CDR3 is TGTGCCAGCAGCTTGGGGAGCGGGAGGTACCAAGAGACCCAGTACTTC. The chain couples TRBV5-4 to TRBJ2-5, with TRBD2 identical over 9 bases. The CDR3 has 16 residues. V gave up 0 bases and J gave up 0 bases; unmatched junction bases: 3. The germline V gene encodes CDR1 SGHNT and CDR2 YYREEE (reference sequence).

V and J are TRBV6-4 and TRBJ1-2, with D tentatively TRBD1 (5 bases). The CDR3 spans 15 residues. Germline CDR1 MRHNA, CDR2 SNTAGT. Trimming left V 0 bases short and J 2 bases short, with 10 bases between. CDR3 bases: TGTGCCAGCAGTGACTCGGCGGGGCGGAACTATGGCTACACCTTC. Translating gives CASSDSAGRNYGYTF.

The chain has TRBV7-2 and TRBJ1-3; D call uncertain. V was trimmed by 5 bases and J by 2 bases, leaving 4 bases between them. This CDR3 is 12 amino acids long. Germline loops: CDR1 SGHTA, CDR2 FQGNSA. The CDR3 DNA follows: TGTGCCAGCAGCCGAGCTGGAAACACCATATATTTT. It codes for CASSRAGNTIYF. The variable domain in full, with the rest retrieved from reference TRBV7-2 and TRBJ1-3, is GAGVSQSPSNKVTEKGKDVELRCDPISGHTALYWYRQSLGQGLEFLIYFQGNSAPDKSGLPSDRFSAERTGGSVSTLTIQRTQQEDSAVYLCASSRAGNTIYFGEGSWLTVV.

A remark on this clone: This same CDR3 is encoded by further DNA sequences in the sample. J is TRBJ2-6 and V is TRBV7-2, with D hard to call. CDR3 length: 14 residues. Deletions cut 3 bases from V and 0 bases from J, with 3 bases between. From germline, CDR1 is SGHTA and CDR2 FQGNSA. CDR3 sequence reads: CASSLSSGANVLTF. The CDR3 region has the DNA TGTGCCAGCAGCTTGAGCTCTGGGGCCAACGTCCTGACTTTC. Together with reference TRBV7-2 and TRBJ2-6, the CDR3 gives the full variable domain: GAGVSQSPSNKVTEKGKDVELRCDPISGHTALYWYRQSLGQGLEFLIYFQGNSAPDKSGLPSDRFSAERTGGSVSTLTIQRTQQEDSAVYLCASSLSSGANVLTFGAGSRLTVL.

CDR3 in DNA: TGTGCCAGCTCACCTGACCGGGGTAATGGCTACACCTTC. Its protein product is CASSPDRGNGYTF. The chain combines TRBV18 with TRBJ1-2; D gene unclear. V lost 3 bases, J lost 6 bases, and 11 bases lay in between. This CDR3 spans 13 amino acids. CDR1 is KGHSH, CDR2 LQKENI, per germline.

V usage is TRBV12-3 or TRBV12-4 and J usage is TRBJ2-3; D is unclear. V lost 7 bases to trimming and J lost 3 bases, with 5 bases between them. The CDR3 is made up of 11 amino acids. In DNA form, the CDR3 reads TGTGCCAGCACCAAAACAGATACGCAGTATTTT. Protein product: CASTKTDTQYF.

The rearrangement links TRBV2 to TRBJ2-1; 7 nucleotides agree with TRBD1. Trimming took 5 bases from V and 5 from J; bases not matched to a gene: 3. The CDR3 runs 13 residues. Per the germline V gene, CDR1 is SNHLY and CDR2 is FYNNEI. The CDR3 reads CASSYGQDNEQFF. CDR3 sequence (DNA): TGTGCCAGCAGTTATGGACAGGACAATGAGCAGTTCTTC.

The J gene is TRBJ2-5, the V gene TRBV7-6, with D tentatively TRBD2 (6 bases). The CDR3 contains 16 residues. Germline V lookup: CDR1 SGHVS, CDR2 FNYEAQ. V shed 2 bases and J shed 1 base, with 14 bases lying between them. CDR3 DNA: TGTGCCAGCAGCTTACGGCCTAGCGCCTCCCAAGAGACCCAGTACTTC. Encoded protein: CASSLRPSASQETQYF. The full variable domain, with the rest looked up from reference TRBV7-6 and TRBJ2-5, is GAGVSQSPRYKVTKRGQDVALRCDPISGHVSLYWYRQALGQGPEFLTYFNYEAQQDKSGLPNDRFSAERPEGSISTLTIQRTEQRDSAMYRCASSLRPSASQETQYFGPGTRLLVL.